This TCR beta chain was profiled in a study of regulatory T cells in long-lasting Graves disease. Study conclusions and caveats: It is possible that accuracy was reduced by the small size of the sample. Persistent disease samples used TRBV28, TRBJ1-2 and TRBJ2-5 preferentially.

Turning to this clonotype: Its antigen remains unknown. This may arise from a read error, as a much more abundant clone is one base away.

Regarding time point: persistent/refractory GD, antithyroid drugs over 5 years with positive TRAb. There was RNA extracted from PBMCs, and the TCR library was made from it. The germline V gene has CDR1 SGHAT and CDR2 FQNNGV. CDR3 length equals 13 residues. Combining iRepertoire HTBI primers with Arm-PCR of CDR3 regions, the authors built TCR beta libraries. Each CDR3 protein is one row after TCRdb ran MiXCR on the multiplex PCR reads. The table shows around 450,000 distinct CDR3 sequences, with about a fifth occurring only once. The J gene is TRBJ2-5, the V gene TRBV11-2, with a weak D call TRBD2 (5 bases). This receptor was identified in a female donor with Graves disease. The sample here was peripheral blood mononuclear cells (PBMCs), taken when the disease was refractory, from a patient treated with antithyroid drugs. The DNA for the CDR3 is TGTGCCAGCAGCATCGGACTGAAAGAGACCCAGTGCTTC. It yields the protein CASSIGLKETQCF.